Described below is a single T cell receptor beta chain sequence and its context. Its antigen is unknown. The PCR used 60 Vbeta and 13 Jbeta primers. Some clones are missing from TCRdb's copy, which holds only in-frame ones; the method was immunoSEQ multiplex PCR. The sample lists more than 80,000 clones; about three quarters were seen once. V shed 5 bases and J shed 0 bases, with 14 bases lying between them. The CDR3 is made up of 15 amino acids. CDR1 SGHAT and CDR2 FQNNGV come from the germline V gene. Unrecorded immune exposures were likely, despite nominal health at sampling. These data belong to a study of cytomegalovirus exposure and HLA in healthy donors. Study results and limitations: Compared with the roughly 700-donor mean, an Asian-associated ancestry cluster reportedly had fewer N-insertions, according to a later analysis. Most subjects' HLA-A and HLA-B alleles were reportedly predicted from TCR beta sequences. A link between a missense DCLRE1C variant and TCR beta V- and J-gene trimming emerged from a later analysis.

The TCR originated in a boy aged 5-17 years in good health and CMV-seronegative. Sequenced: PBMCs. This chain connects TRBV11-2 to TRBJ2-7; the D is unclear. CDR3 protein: CASSPTAQPSYEQYF. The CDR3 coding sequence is TGTGCCAGCAGCCCCACAGCCCAACCCTCCTACGAGCAGTACTTC.